This TCR beta chain was captured in a study of CD8+ T cells in alopecia areata. RNA, once extracted, was reverse transcribed into cDNA for use as the sequencing template. The repertoire was sequenced with immunoSEQ multiplex PCR; TCRdb's copy has only in-frame clones and lacks some. The sample yields about 180,000 clones, about 63% seen once. This clonotype was obtained from a human donor with alopecia areata. Sequenced here: CD4+ T cells sorted from blood, sampled at week 0.

CDR3 sequence: CAWSLGDQPQHF. As DNA, the CDR3 is TGTGCCTGGAGTCTAGGGGATCAGCCCCAGCATTTT. The genes are TRBV30 and TRBJ1-5; D is perhaps TRBD1 (5 bases). V lost 2 bases and J lost 5, with 7 bases in between. The CDR3 is 12 residues long. Germline V lookup: CDR1 GTSNPN, CDR2 SVGIG (reference sequence).